This T cell receptor beta chain was obtained from a study of T cell responses to AZD1222 COVID-19 vaccine. The ends lost 7 bases at V and 0 bases at J; junction bases unmatched: 2. This CDR3 has 14 amino acids. Germline assignment: CDR1 MNHEY and CDR2 SVGAGI. In the case of this clone: What it recognizes is unknown.

The study's findings and limits: Baseline serostatus was positive in only a handful of AZD1222 recipients. No repertoire was sampled before or during the peak T cell response, only after it. There were vaccine-associated CD4 TCRs across spike, dominant at 160-218 and 743-854. Females made up more of the donors, who were largely white British, and clonal diversity may have come out too low.

Sequencing used immunoSEQ multiplex PCR; TCRdb keeps in-frame clones, though not all of them. The sample has over 120,000 clones, and its top ten clones hold around 2.4%. The receptor was isolated from an adult in good health. The sequencing sample was made of peripheral blood. The rearrangement uses TRBV6-5 and TRBJ1-2; TRBD1 aligns across 10 bases. The CDR3 spells CASTGQGANYGYTF. The CDR3 nucleotides are TGTGCCAGCACCGGACAGGGGGCTAACTATGGCTACACCTTC.